This TCR beta chain came from a study of blood T cell repertoires in COVID-19. Study summary: The United States, Italy and Spain provided the acute and convalescent COVID-19 samples.

CDR1 and CDR2 from the germline V gene are SGHTS and YDEGEE. The CDR3 has 14 residues. J was trimmed by 1 base and V by 3 bases; bases with no gene match: 4. As originally analysed: Estimated nucleated cell counts came from reference gene primer amplification. The repertoire was sequenced with immunoSEQ multiplex PCR; TCRdb's copy has only in-frame clones and lacks some. V and J calls and clone size are copied from that table; D and trimming were computed from the DNA. The data show approximately 45,000 clones, with 88% seen just once and 13% to 15% held by the top ten. The TCR was taken from a human donor in a cohort sampled during active COVID-19. This chain joins TRBV5-8 and TRBJ2-7; TRBD2 agrees at 7 bases. What was sequenced was peripheral blood. The CDR3 sequence: CASSSPGGSYEQYF. Written as DNA, the CDR3 is TGTGCCAGCAGCTCTCCGGGGGGATCCTACGAGCAGTACTTC.